Sequencing of this T cell receptor (beta chain) was carried out in a study of cytomegalovirus exposure and HLA in healthy donors. Points from the study as a whole: Later analysis identified a missense DCLRE1C variant that was linked to TCR beta V- and J-gene trimming. Reports credit the classifier with highly specific, highly sensitive diagnosis of cytomegalovirus status.

A word on this clone: What it recognizes is unknown.

Use of 60 Vbeta and 13 Jbeta primers characterized the PCR. Data came from immunoSEQ multiplex PCR; TCRdb stores just in-frame clones and leaves some out. Of more than 75,000 clones listed, approximately 75% were seen once; the top ten hold approximately 3.9%. Germline V gives CDR1 MDHEN, CDR2 SYDVKM. Trimming cost V 4 bases and J 4 bases; bases outside gene matches: 12. There are 16 residues in the CDR3. Sequenced sample: PBMCs. The clonotype originates from a woman in her thirties or forties in good health and CMV-seronegative. V and J are TRBV28 and TRBJ1-2; TRBD1 agrees at 7 bases. The CDR3 DNA follows: TGTGCCAGCAGTTCCTCACAGGGGATTTGGCCCTATGGCTACACCTTC. Translating it yields CASSSSQGIWPYGYTF.